The present TCR beta chain was sequenced within a study of monozygotic twins with inflammatory bowel disease. It was from whole blood, with no T cell sorting, that total RNA was isolated. In germline, CDR1 is SGHAT, CDR2 FQNNGV. The CDR3 contains 14 residues. Every TCR library consumed about 3,800 ng of total RNA. TCRdb reprocessed the 5' RACE reads and keeps a single row for each CDR3 protein, giving no DNA. The specimen's table records about 160,000 distinct CDR3 sequences. Turning to this clonotype: Its specificity is unknown.

The study, taken as a whole, reports: Healthy twins showed more clonotype sharing with others than IBD patients, especially patients with disease activity.

The chain carries TRBV11-2 and TRBJ1-1; lacking DNA, the TRBD1 call made by TCRdb goes unchecked. Sequencing input: blood. This TCR was sampled from a human donor with ulcerative colitis or Crohn's disease, or a healthy co-twin of an affected twin (not recorded which). The CDR3 region is CASSLLTPGTEAFF. Looking up the rest from reference TRBV11-2 and TRBJ1-1 gives the full variable domain: EAGVAQSPRYKIIEKRQSVAFWCNPISGHATLYWYQQILGQGPKLLIQFQNNGVVDDSQLPKDRFSAERLKGVDSTLKIQPAKLEDSAVYLCASSLLTPGTEAFFGQGTRLTVV.